A single sample is the source of the 10 T cell receptor beta chains below, sequenced in a study of blood T cells in healthy people across ages. Sample-barcoded 5' priming and a J-beta primer mix drove a second PCR of roughly 6 to 12 cycles. TCRdb used MiXCR to reprocess the 5' RACE reads, holding one entry per CDR3 protein. The sample comprises about 930,000 distinct CDR3 sequences, approximately 32% of which are singletons, and roughly 10% rests with the top ten. Separately, the same data were catalogued under a study of T cells of mothers and their children.

What was sequenced was blood. Source of these receptors: a woman between 40 and 55 years old in good health.

V gene TRBV3-1 combines with J gene TRBJ1-6; 12 bases fit TRBD1. With 5 bases clipped from V and 10 bases from J, the junction kept 0 bases outside the gene matches. CDR3 length: 13 amino acids. The V gene's germline CDR1 is LGHDT and CDR2 YNNKEL (reference sequence). CDR3 residues: CASSGTGGSPLHF. The CDR3 bases are TGTGCCAGCAGCGGGACAGGGGGCTCACCCCTCCACTTT.

This rearrangement joins TRBV2 to TRBJ2-7; D call uncertain. The CDR3 has 12 amino acids. Germline V gene sequence: CDR1 SNHLY, CDR2 FYNNEI. V lost 4 bases and J 3 bases, leaving 7 bases between the germline ends. The CDR3 DNA reads TGTGCCAGCAGTGGTAAGGGCTACGAGCAGTACTTC. This sequence encodes CASSGKGYEQYF. Filled out from reference TRBV2 and TRBJ2-7, the complete variable domain reads EPEVTQTPSHQVTQMGQEVILRCVPISNHLYFYWYRQILGQKVEFLVSFYNNEISEKSEIFDDQFSVERPDGSNFTLKIRSTKLEDSAMYFCASSGKGYEQYFGPGTRLTVT.

This clonotype was detected many times. V is TRBV12-3 or TRBV12-4 and J is TRBJ2-7; D perhaps matches TRBD1 (5 bases). The CDR3 extends over 14 amino acids. Trimming shortened V by 5 bases and J by 2 bases, and 13 bases separated the two germline ends. The CDR3 is CASSRAGPTYEQYF. CDR3 in DNA: TGTGCCAGCAGTAGAGCAGGGCCTACCTACGAGCAGTACTTC.

The chain has TRBV12-3 or TRBV12-4 and TRBJ1-5; no firm D call. This CDR3 region has 15 residues. Trimming took 5 bases from V and 4 from J, leaving 15 bases between them. CDR3 residues: CASSPPGPRNQPQHF. The DNA for the CDR3 is TGTGCCAGCAGTCCCCCGGGCCCCCGGAATCAGCCCCAGCATTTT.

The chain carries TRBV3-1 and TRBJ2-1; 12 bases fit TRBD2. After removal of 2 bases from V and 0 bases from J, the junction contained 14 bases not matched to a gene. From germline, CDR1 is LGHDT and CDR2 YNNKEL (reference sequence). CDR3 length equals 21 residues. DNA for the CDR3: TGTGCCAGCAGCCAATCAATTGGGACTAGCGGGCCCGGGAGCTCCTACAATGAGCAGTTCTTC. This translates into CASSQSIGTSGPGSSYNEQFF.

This clonotype occurred many times. The chain has TRBV19 and TRBJ1-2, with TRBD1 matching 9 bases. Trimming took 7 bases from V and 6 from J; bases not matched to a gene: 12. Germline lookup yields CDR1 LNHDA and CDR2 SQIVND (reference sequence). The CDR3 has 15 amino acids. The CDR3 is CASTINPGTGHGYTF. In DNA form, the CDR3 reads TGTGCCAGTACCATCAACCCCGGGACAGGGCATGGCTACACCTTC. The full variable domain, its missing parts supplied by reference TRBV19 and TRBJ1-2, is DGGITQSPKYLFRKEGQNVTLSCEQNLNHDAMYWYRQDPGQGLRLIYYSQIVNDFQKGDIAEGYSVSREKKESFPLTVTSAQKNPTAFYLCASTINPGTGHGYTFGSGTRLTVV.

This clonotype was seen a handful of times. Here the CDR3 omits its conserved ending phenylalanine or tryptophan, so a read error is the likely source. Because the CDR3's place on the DNA is in doubt, the DNA is left out and the CDR3 is given as listed by TCRdb. This chain joins TRBV4-2 and TRBJ2-6. Germline CDR1 and CDR2: LGHNA and YNFKEQ. The CDR3 comprises 8 residues, both ends counted. Here the CDR3 reads CASSLRTS.

A word on this clonotype: Given a much more abundant clone one base away, this may be a read error. DNA of the CDR3: TGTGCCAGCAGCAAGCGGTGGGGCCTCTTCGAGCAGTACTTC. Amino acids: CASSKRWGLFEQYF. This chain links TRBV27 with TRBJ2-7; D might be TRBD1 or TRBD2, each matching 5 bases. The CDR3 totals 14 residues. The germline gives CDR1 MNHEY, CDR2 SMNVEV (reference sequence). V gave up 6 bases and J gave up 6 bases, with 18 bases separating them.

This clonotype was found a few times. This chain connects TRBV2 to TRBJ1-1; 9 nucleotides align to TRBD1. Germline V gene sequence: CDR1 SNHLY, CDR2 FYNNEI. This CDR3 is 14 amino acids long. Unmatched junction bases numbered 7, after V lost 6 bases and J lost 5 bases. For the CDR3, the DNA is TGTGCCAGCAGACAATTCGACAGGGGGACTGAAGCTTTCTTT. This gives the protein CASRQFDRGTEAFF.

This clonotype was seen at least ten times. The chain is built from TRBV6-6 and TRBJ2-1, with 8 bases matching TRBD2. V trimming: 5 bases; J trimming: 4 bases; junction bases outside the gene matches: 7. CDR3 length: 15 amino acids. Germline loops: CDR1 MNHNY, CDR2 SVGAGI (reference sequence). DNA of the CDR3: TGTGCCAGCAGTGCCCCCGAGCGGGGGTACAATGAGCAGTTCTTC. It codes for CASSAPERGYNEQFF.